This TCR beta chain derives from a study of shared clonotypes between healthy human individuals. About the research overall: Aged between 18 and 49, the donors were a couple of women and a few men. Each donor's CD4 naive and CD4 memory cells filled three plates apiece, CD8 naive two, and CD8 memory one.

General observations from the study: Sequencing of the sorted subsets was shown by rarefaction to be incomplete despite large depth.

An even split of each subset's genomic DNA across several immunoSEQ plates was performed. Assay used: immunoSEQ multiplex PCR; TCRdb lists only in-frame clones, some missing. Of about 79,000 clones listed, over 55% are singletons. This CDR3 spans 18 amino acids. J was trimmed by 3 bases and V by 4 bases; bases with no gene match: 12. Germline-derived CDR1 and CDR2 are SEHNR and FQNEAQ (reference sequence). Concerning this clone: Its antigen remains unknown.

The sequenced material came from memory CD8+ T cells sorted from blood. Subset defined: CD45RO+ cells pooled with CCR7-negative TemRA cells. The origin of this receptor is a young man in good health. The chain couples TRBV7-9 to TRBJ2-7; 13 nucleotides line up with TRBD2. The chain's CDR3 is CASSSAGTSGISSYEQYF. Here the CDR3 DNA reads TGTGCCAGCAGCTCCGCCGGGACTAGCGGGATCTCAAGCTACGAGCAGTACTTC.